One TCR beta chain is described in this entry. The CDR3 is 14 amino acids. With 4 bases removed from V and 1 base from J, the gap between germline ends came to 11 bases. Per the germline V gene, CDR1 is SGHRS and CDR2 is YFSETQ. Assay: immunoSEQ multiplex PCR; the TCRdb copy retains only in-frame clones and omits some. The table lists about 100,000 clones, around nine tenths of them singletons. The sample comes from a study of T cell changes during pregnancy in multiple sclerosis. This clonotype originated in a female donor with multiple sclerosis, enrolled in a pregnancy study. This material consisted of peripheral blood, taken in the second trimester of pregnancy. The chain uses TRBV5-1 and TRBJ1-1; no definite D call. DNA of the CDR3: TGCGCCAGCAGCCCAGTCACAGCGAACACTGAAGCTTTCTTT. Protein sequence: CASSPVTANTEAFF.